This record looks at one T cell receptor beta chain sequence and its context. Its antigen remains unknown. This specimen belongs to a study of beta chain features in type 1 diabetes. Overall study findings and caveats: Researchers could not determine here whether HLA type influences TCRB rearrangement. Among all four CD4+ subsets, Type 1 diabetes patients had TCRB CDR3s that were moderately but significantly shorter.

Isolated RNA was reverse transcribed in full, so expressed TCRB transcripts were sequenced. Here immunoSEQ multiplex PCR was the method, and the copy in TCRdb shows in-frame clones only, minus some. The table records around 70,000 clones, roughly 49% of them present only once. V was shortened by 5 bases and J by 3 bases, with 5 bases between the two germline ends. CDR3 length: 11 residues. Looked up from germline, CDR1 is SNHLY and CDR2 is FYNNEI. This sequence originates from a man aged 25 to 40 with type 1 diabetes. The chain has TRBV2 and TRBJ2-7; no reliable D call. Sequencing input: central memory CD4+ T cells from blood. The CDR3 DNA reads TGTGCCAGCAGTCCAAACTACGAGCAGTACTTC. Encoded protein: CASSPNYEQYF.